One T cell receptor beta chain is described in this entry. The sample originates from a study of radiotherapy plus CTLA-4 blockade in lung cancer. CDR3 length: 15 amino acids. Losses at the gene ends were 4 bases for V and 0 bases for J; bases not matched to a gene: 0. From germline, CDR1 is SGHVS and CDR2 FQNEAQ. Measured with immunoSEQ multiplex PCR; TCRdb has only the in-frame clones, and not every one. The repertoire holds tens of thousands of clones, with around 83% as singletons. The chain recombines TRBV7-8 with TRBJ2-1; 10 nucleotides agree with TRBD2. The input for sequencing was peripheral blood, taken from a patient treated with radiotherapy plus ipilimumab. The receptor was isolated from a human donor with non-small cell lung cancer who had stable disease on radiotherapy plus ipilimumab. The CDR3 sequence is CASSSSGGSYNEQFF. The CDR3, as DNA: TGTGCCAGCAGCTCTAGCGGGGGCTCCTACAATGAGCAGTTCTTC.